A selection of T cell receptor beta chains follows, all from one sample in a study of cytomegalovirus exposure and HLA in healthy donors. The data were produced by immunoSEQ multiplex PCR, yet TCRdb's version contains in-frame clones alone and is incomplete. The table includes hundreds of thousands of clones, around four fifths detected once. Input material: PBMCs. The receptors here all came from a woman between 40 and 50 years old in good health and CMV-seronegative. Both conserved end residues are part of each CDR3. The D gene is left open where the match is weak. Size tells how often a clone was seen (once, few, many) or the class of an expanded clone, and some rows leave it out.

j_gene: TRBJ2-5
len: 13
d_gene: .
v_gene: TRBV4-1
abundance: .
CDR3aa: CASSAPGTETQYF
CDR3nt: TGCGCCAGCTCCGCGCCTGGTACGGAGACCCAGTACTTC

j_gene: TRBJ1-1
len: 14
d_gene: TRBD1
v_gene: TRBV18
abundance: .
CDR3aa: CASSPQTGDTEAFF
CDR3nt: TGTGCCAGCTCACCCCAAACAGGGGACACTGAAGCTTTCTTT

j_gene: TRBJ2-2
len: 14
d_gene: .
v_gene: TRBV6-1
abundance: few
CDR3aa: CASSRDTLPGELFF
CDR3nt: TGTGCCAGCAGTCGGGACACCTTACCCGGGGAGCTGTTTTTT

j_gene: TRBJ1-6
len: 15
d_gene: .
v_gene: TRBV6-5
abundance: .
CDR3aa: CASSRQLSYNSPLHF
CDR3nt: TGTGCCAGCAGCCGACAGCTCTCCTATAATTCACCCCTCCACTTT

j_gene: TRBJ2-5
len: 12
d_gene: .
v_gene: TRBV7-8
abundance: once
CDR3aa: CASNIGGETQYF
CDR3nt: TGTGCCAGCAACATAGGGGGAGAGACCCAGTACTTC

j_gene: TRBJ1-6
len: 14
d_gene: TRBD1
v_gene: TRBV5-5
abundance: .
CDR3aa: CASSTGQGDSPLHF
CDR3nt: TGTGCCAGCAGCACCGGACAGGGGGATTCACCCCTCCACTTT

j_gene: TRBJ1-1
len: 14
d_gene: .
v_gene: TRBV2
abundance: .
CDR3aa: CASRSVSRGTEAFF
CDR3nt: TGTGCCAGCAGAAGCGTTTCTAGGGGCACTGAAGCTTTCTTT

j_gene: TRBJ2-5
len: 14
d_gene: .
v_gene: TRBV18
abundance: .
CDR3aa: CASSLGLGGETQYF
CDR3nt: TGTGCCAGCTCACTCGGACTTGGCGGGGAGACCCAGTACTTC

j_gene: TRBJ1-3
len: 15
d_gene: .
v_gene: TRBV25-1
abundance: .
CDR3aa: CASSDAGSAGNTIYF
CDR3nt: TGTGCCAGCAGTGATGCGGGCTCGGCTGGAAACACCATATATTTT

j_gene: TRBJ1-2
len: 11
d_gene: TRBD1
v_gene: TRBV5-6
abundance: .
CDR3aa: CASSLGQARAF
CDR3nt: TGTGCCAGCAGCCTTGGACAGGCGAGGGCCTTC

j_gene: TRBJ2-6
len: 15
d_gene: .
v_gene: TRBV2
abundance: few
CDR3aa: CASKKIGSGANVLTF
CDR3nt: TGTGCCAGCAAAAAGATAGGGAGCGGGGCCAACGTCCTGACTTTC

j_gene: TRBJ2-1
len: 17
d_gene: TRBD2
v_gene: TRBV11-1
abundance: .
CDR3aa: CASSTRTSGSSYNEQFF
CDR3nt: TGTGCCAGCAGCACCCGGACTAGCGGAAGCTCCTACAATGAGCAGTTCTTC

j_gene: TRBJ2-3
len: 16
d_gene: TRBD2
v_gene: TRBV9
abundance: .
CDR3aa: CASSSRGIAGGRGQYF
CDR3nt: TGTGCCAGCAGCTCCAGGGGTATAGCGGGGGGAAGAGGGCAGTATTTT

j_gene: TRBJ1-4
len: 14
d_gene: TRBD1
v_gene: TRBV19
abundance: .
CDR3aa: CASTPGTGNEKLFF
CDR3nt: TGTGCCAGTACCCCCGGGACAGGGAATGAAAAACTGTTTTTT

j_gene: TRBJ2-1
len: 13
d_gene: .
v_gene: TRBV6-1
abundance: .
CDR3aa: CASKFGANNEQFF
CDR3nt: TGTGCCAGCAAATTTGGGGCGAACAATGAGCAGTTCTTC

j_gene: TRBJ1-3
len: 16
d_gene: .
v_gene: TRBV7-2
abundance: once
CDR3aa: CASSLVSGRSGNTIYF
CDR3nt: TGTGCCAGCAGCTTAGTATCGGGGAGATCCGGAAACACCATATATTTT

j_gene: TRBJ1-3
len: 17
d_gene: .
v_gene: TRBV28
abundance: .
CDR3aa: CASSSQSPHGSGNTIYF
CDR3nt: TGTGCCAGCAGTTCCCAAAGCCCCCATGGCTCTGGAAACACCATATATTTT

j_gene: TRBJ2-5
len: 15
d_gene: .
v_gene: TRBV6-5
abundance: .
CDR3aa: CASSYLGGVQETQYF
CDR3nt: TGTGCCAGCAGTTACTTAGGGGGTGTTCAAGAGACCCAGTACTTC

j_gene: TRBJ1-1
len: 16
d_gene: TRBD1
v_gene: TRBV5-1
abundance: once
CDR3aa: CASSQNPGQANTEAFF
CDR3nt: TGCGCCAGCAGCCAGAATCCGGGACAGGCGAACACTGAAGCTTTCTTT

j_gene: TRBJ1-1
len: 14
d_gene: TRBD1
v_gene: TRBV10-3
abundance: .
CDR3aa: CAISDLGTGTEAFF
CDR3nt: TGTGCCATCAGCGACCTCGGGACAGGCACTGAAGCTTTCTTT

j_gene: TRBJ2-7
len: 14
d_gene: .
v_gene: TRBV10-1
abundance: once
CDR3aa: CATSSSGPTYEQYF
CDR3nt: TGCGCCACCTCTAGCAGCGGTCCAACCTACGAGCAGTACTTC

j_gene: TRBJ2-3
len: 12
d_gene: .
v_gene: TRBV2
abundance: once
CDR3aa: CASLGGTDTQYF
CDR3nt: TGTGCGTCACTCGGGGGCACAGATACGCAGTATTTT

j_gene: TRBJ1-1
len: 13
d_gene: .
v_gene: TRBV30
abundance: .
CDR3aa: CAWSVPNANEAFF
CDR3nt: TGTGCCTGGAGTGTACCGAACGCTAATGAAGCTTTCTTT

j_gene: TRBJ2-7
len: 16
d_gene: TRBD1
v_gene: TRBV5-1
abundance: .
CDR3aa: CASSLSSGGRTYEQYF
CDR3nt: TGCGCCAGCAGCTTGTCGTCAGGGGGCCGCACCTACGAGCAGTACTTC

j_gene: TRBJ1-3
len: 14
d_gene: .
v_gene: TRBV19
abundance: .
CDR3aa: CASTTGGSGNTIYF
CDR3nt: TGTGCCAGTACGACAGGCGGCTCTGGAAACACCATATATTTT

j_gene: TRBJ1-1
len: 12
d_gene: .
v_gene: TRBV28
abundance: .
CDR3aa: CASSLGLAEAFF
CDR3nt: TGTGCCAGCAGTCTCGGACTCGCTGAAGCTTTCTTT

j_gene: TRBJ1-2
len: 12
d_gene: .
v_gene: TRBV29-1
abundance: once
CDR3aa: CSVEGPNRERTF
CDR3nt: TGCAGCGTTGAGGGCCCCAACAGGGAAAGGACCTTC

j_gene: TRBJ2-7
len: 16
d_gene: TRBD1
v_gene: TRBV7-2
abundance: .
CDR3aa: CASSQSPDRHFYEQYF
CDR3nt: TGTGCCAGCAGCCAGAGCCCGGACAGGCATTTCTACGAGCAGTACTTC

j_gene: TRBJ1-5
len: 15
d_gene: TRBD1
v_gene: TRBV19
abundance: .
CDR3aa: CASTQGQGVSQPQHF
CDR3nt: TGTGCCAGCACCCAGGGACAGGGAGTAAGTCAGCCCCAGCATTTT

j_gene: TRBJ2-7
len: 13
d_gene: .
v_gene: TRBV19
abundance: .
CDR3aa: CASSTIGGPEQYF
CDR3nt: TGTGCCAGTAGTACAATCGGGGGGCCCGAGCAGTACTTC

j_gene: TRBJ2-3
len: 15
d_gene: TRBD2
v_gene: TRBV4-1
abundance: .
CDR3aa: CASSQKAGSLDTQYF
CDR3nt: TGCGCCAGCAGCCAGAAAGCGGGGTCCCTAGATACGCAGTATTTT

j_gene: TRBJ2-1
len: 15
d_gene: .
v_gene: TRBV18
abundance: .
CDR3aa: CASSRLPLSRGEQFF
CDR3nt: TGTGCCAGCTCACGCCTGCCTTTGTCCCGGGGTGAGCAGTTCTTC

j_gene: TRBJ2-5
len: 15
d_gene: TRBD1
v_gene: TRBV9
abundance: .
CDR3aa: CASSVEDRGGETQYF
CDR3nt: TGTGCCAGCAGCGTAGAGGACAGGGGGGGGGAGACCCAGTACTTC

j_gene: TRBJ2-1
len: 15
d_gene: TRBD1
v_gene: TRBV2
abundance: .
CDR3aa: CASSPDRGTYNEQFF
CDR3nt: TGTGCCAGCAGCCCCGACAGGGGTACCTACAATGAGCAGTTCTTC

j_gene: TRBJ2-1
len: 15
d_gene: TRBD2
v_gene: TRBV19
abundance: .
CDR3aa: CASSTSGSLGNEQFF
CDR3nt: TGTGCCAGTAGCACTAGCGGTTCTCTCGGGAATGAGCAGTTCTTC

j_gene: TRBJ2-7
len: 22
d_gene: .
v_gene: TRBV5-1
abundance: .
CDR3aa: CASSLTRAPGTRKISDFYEQYF
CDR3nt: TGCGCCAGCAGCTTGACCCGGGCCCCCGGGACAAGGAAGATCTCCGATTTCTACGAGCAGTACTTC

j_gene: TRBJ2-5
len: 15
d_gene: TRBD1
v_gene: TRBV6-1
abundance: .
CDR3aa: CASSPLADRLGPQYF
CDR3nt: TGTGCCAGCAGTCCGTTGGCGGACAGGTTAGGTCCCCAGTACTTC

j_gene: TRBJ1-2
len: 12
d_gene: .
v_gene: TRBV6-6
abundance: .
CDR3aa: CASTPELTGYTF
CDR3nt: TGTGCCAGCACTCCGGAGCTGACTGGCTACACCTTC

j_gene: TRBJ1-1
len: 15
d_gene: .
v_gene: TRBV9
abundance: once
CDR3aa: CASSVGRTSNTEAFF
CDR3nt: TGTGCCAGCAGCGTAGGTAGAACCTCGAACACTGAAGCTTTCTTT

j_gene: TRBJ2-2
len: 15
d_gene: .
v_gene: TRBV19
abundance: .
CDR3aa: CASSFWAVNTGELFF
CDR3nt: TGTGCCAGTAGTTTCTGGGCAGTCAACACCGGGGAGCTGTTTTTT

j_gene: TRBJ2-7
len: 14
d_gene: .
v_gene: TRBV11-2
abundance: .
CDR3aa: CASSRDSPAYEQYF
CDR3nt: TGTGCCAGCAGCCGAGACAGTCCGGCCTACGAGCAGTACTTC

j_gene: TRBJ2-2
len: 18
d_gene: TRBD2
v_gene: TRBV27
abundance: once
CDR3aa: CASSLGTSGGGPTGELFF
CDR3nt: TGTGCCAGCAGTCTCGGGACTAGCGGGGGGGGGCCCACCGGGGAGCTGTTTTTT

j_gene: TRBJ2-7
len: 13
d_gene: .
v_gene: TRBV19
abundance: .
CDR3aa: CASTSPNTYEQYF
CDR3nt: TGTGCCAGTACCTCACCGAACACGTACGAGCAGTACTTC

j_gene: TRBJ1-1
len: 13
d_gene: .
v_gene: TRBV5-6
abundance: few
CDR3aa: CASSLNRDGSAFF
CDR3nt: TGTGCCAGCAGCTTGAACCGGGATGGGTCGGCTTTCTTT

j_gene: TRBJ2-5
len: 18
d_gene: .
v_gene: TRBV4-1
abundance: few
CDR3aa: CASSQEGGPASTQETQYF
CDR3nt: TGCGCCAGCAGCCAAGAGGGGGGGCCAGCGAGTACCCAAGAGACCCAGTACTTC